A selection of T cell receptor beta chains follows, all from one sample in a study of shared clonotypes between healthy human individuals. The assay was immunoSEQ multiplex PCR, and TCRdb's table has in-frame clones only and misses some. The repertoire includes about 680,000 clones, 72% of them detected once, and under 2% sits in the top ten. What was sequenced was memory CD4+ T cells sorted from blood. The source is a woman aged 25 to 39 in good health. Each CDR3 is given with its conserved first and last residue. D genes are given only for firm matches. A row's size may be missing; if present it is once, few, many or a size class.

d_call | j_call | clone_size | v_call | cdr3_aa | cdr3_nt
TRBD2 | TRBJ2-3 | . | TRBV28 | CASAEGLAGVQYF | TGTGCCAGCGCTGAGGGACTAGCGGGAGTTCAGTATTTT
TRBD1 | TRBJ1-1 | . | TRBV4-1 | CASSRGQGGNTEAFF | TGCGCCAGCAGCCGCGGACAGGGAGGGAACACTGAAGCTTTCTTT
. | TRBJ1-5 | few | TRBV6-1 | CASNPTGLGIQPQHF | TGTGCCAGCAACCCGACGGGATTAGGTATCCAGCCCCAGCATTTT
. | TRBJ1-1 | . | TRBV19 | CASSTEQGEAFF | TGTGCCAGTAGTACCGAGCAGGGTGAAGCTTTCTTT
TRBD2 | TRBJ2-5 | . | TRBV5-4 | CASSFWAAGVETQYF | TGTGCCAGCAGCTTTTGGGCAGCGGGGGTAGAGACCCAGTACTTC
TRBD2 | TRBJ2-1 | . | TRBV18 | CASSPRHRGLAGNEQFF | TGTGCCAGCTCACCACGCCACAGAGGACTAGCGGGGAATGAGCAGTTCTTC
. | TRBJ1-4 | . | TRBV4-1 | CASSQVGHQRGEKLFF | TGCGCCAGCAGCCAAGTGGGACACCAGCGAGGCGAAAAACTGTTTTTT
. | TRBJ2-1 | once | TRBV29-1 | CSVAGRGNEQFF | TGCAGCGTTGCGGGTAGGGGCAATGAGCAGTTCTTC
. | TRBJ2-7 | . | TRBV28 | CASSSPGGGRSEQYF | TGTGCCAGCAGCTCCCCCGGCGGCGGGCGTAGCGAGCAGTACTTC
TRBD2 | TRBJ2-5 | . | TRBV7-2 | CASSLGGGREETQYF | TGTGCCAGCAGCTTAGGGGGAGGGAGGGAAGAGACCCAGTACTTC
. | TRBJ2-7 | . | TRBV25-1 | CASSEGGFTLNF | TGTGCCAGCAGTGAAGGAGGGTTTACCCTAAACTTC
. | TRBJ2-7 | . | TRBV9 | CASGRGSSYEQYF | TGTGCCAGCGGACGGGGGAGCTCCTACGAGCAGTACTTC
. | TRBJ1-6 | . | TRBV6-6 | CASGQHNSPLHF | TGTGCCAGCGGGCAGCATAATTCACCCCTCCACTTT
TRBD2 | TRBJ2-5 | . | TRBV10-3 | CASSMGTSGQETQYF | TGTGCCAGCAGTATGGGGACTAGCGGCCAAGAGACCCAGTACTTC
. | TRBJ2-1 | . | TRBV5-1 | CASSTPQGTEQFF | TGCGCCAGCAGCACCCCCCAGGGGACCGAGCAGTTCTTC
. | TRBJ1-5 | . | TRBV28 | CASSLSSGVGNQPQHF | TGTGCCAGCAGTTTGAGTTCGGGGGTTGGTAATCAGCCCCAGCATTTT
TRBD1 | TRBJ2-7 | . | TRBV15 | CATSREGDRAYEQYF | TGTGCCACCAGCAGGGAAGGGGACAGGGCCTACGAGCAGTACTTC